Listed below are T cell receptor beta chains from one sample, sequenced in a study of shared clonotypes between healthy human individuals. Clones were read by immunoSEQ multiplex PCR, and TCRdb kept only the in-frame ones, dropping some. The table records some 2 million clones, approximately 94% of them present only once. The sample consisted of naive CD8+ T cells sorted from blood. Source of these receptors: a man between 18 and 29 years old in good health. Both conserved end residues are trimmed from each CDR3.

V: TRBV18; CDR3: ASSPGAGQVTISGANVLT
V: TRBV2; CDR3: ASKFGSGVADTQY
V: TRBV7-2; CDR3: ASRVQPPLSGGELF
V: TRBV4-1; CDR3: ASSPRGSTSSYEQY
V: TRBV30; CDR3: AWREGAGGLEAF
V: TRBV19; CDR3: ASSFRTLSYEQY
V: TRBV5-5; CDR3: ASSPDLSSYEQY
V: TRBV5-6; CDR3: ASSGGVSYEQY
V: TRBV7-6; CDR3: ASSLTDSWDEQY
V: TRBV4-1; CDR3: ASSQEGLAGALGSTDTQY